This T cell receptor (beta chain) was recovered during a study of CXCR3-negative and CXCR3-positive naive CD8 T cells. Across the whole study: Each library held about 1.5 +/- 0.3 million TRB reads, 110 million to 150 million in total.

Definition of naive CD8+ T cells rested on a CD45RO-CCR7+CD27+CD95- profile. In preparing the TRB cDNA libraries, 5' RACE with UMI labels was used. With the 5' RACE reads reprocessed, TCRdb shows one record per CDR3 protein and no DNA. The listing contains about 98,000 distinct CDR3 sequences. Germline assignment: CDR1 DFQATT and CDR2 SNEGSKA (reference sequence). This CDR3 is 15 amino acids long. Study observations and caveats: Diversity ran similarly high across both naive subsets but far lower in memory CD8+ cells. CXCR3-positive naive cells had more hydrophobic TRB CDR3s than CXCR3-negative naive cells. Both naive subsets, CXCR3-negative and CXCR3-positive, displayed similar TRBV-TRBJ usage, unlike memory cells.

About this clonotype itself: Its antigen is as yet unknown.

The source of this sequence is a human donor in good health. Some clones in this sample may be carry-over from other donors' samples. The material sequenced was naive CXCR3+ CD8+ T cells from blood. Subset specified: CD45RO-CCR7+CD27+CD95- naive CD8+ T cells expressing CXCR3 (TNR3+). The chain joins TRBV20-1 to TRBJ2-7; with no DNA, the TCRdb D assignment of TRBD2 cannot be verified. CDR3: CSARLAGTFSYEQYF.